The present T cell receptor beta chain was sequenced within a study of blood T cell repertoires in COVID-19. Study context: COVID-19 samples from acute and convalescent phases originated in the United States, Italy and Spain.

Per the authors' pipeline: Researchers report that nucleated cell counts were estimated from reference gene primer amplification. Profiled with immunoSEQ multiplex PCR; TCRdb holds only in-frame clones, not every one. The DNA was the basis for D and trimming; V, J and clone size are from that table. There are around 170,000 clones in the sample; about 82% occur only once, and around 6.6% lies in the top ten. V gave up 5 bases and J gave up 3 bases; unmatched junction bases: 11. This CDR3 has 16 amino acids. In germline, CDR1 is KGHDR, CDR2 SFDVKD. The receptor comes from a man aged 50 to 59 with active or convalescent COVID-19. The chain combines TRBV24-1 with TRBJ2-7; 8 bases line up with TRBD1. The sample comprised peripheral blood. The CDR3 protein is CATSGPRAGGFYEQYF. The CDR3 DNA reads as TGTGCCACCAGTGGACCAAGGGCAGGGGGCTTCTACGAGCAGTACTTC.